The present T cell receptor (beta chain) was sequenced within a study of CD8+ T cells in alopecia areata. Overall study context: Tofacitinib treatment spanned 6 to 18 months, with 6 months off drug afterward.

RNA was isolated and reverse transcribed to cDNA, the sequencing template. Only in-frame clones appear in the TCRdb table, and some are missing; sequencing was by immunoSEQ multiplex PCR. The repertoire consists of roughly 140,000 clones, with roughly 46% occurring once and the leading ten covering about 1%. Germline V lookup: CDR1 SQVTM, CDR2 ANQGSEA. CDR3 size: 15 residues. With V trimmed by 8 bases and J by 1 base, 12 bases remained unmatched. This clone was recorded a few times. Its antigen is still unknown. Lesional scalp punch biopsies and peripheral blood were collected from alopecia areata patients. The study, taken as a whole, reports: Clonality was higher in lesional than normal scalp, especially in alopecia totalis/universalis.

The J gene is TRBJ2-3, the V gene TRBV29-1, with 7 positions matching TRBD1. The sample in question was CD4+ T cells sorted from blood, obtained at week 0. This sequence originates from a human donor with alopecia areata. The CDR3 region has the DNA TGCAGCATAAGAGGACAGGCAAGGGGCACAGATACGCAGTATTTT. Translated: CSIRGQARGTDTQYF.